These T cell receptor beta chains were read from a single sample in a study of T cells in narcolepsy. Profiled with immunoSEQ multiplex PCR; TCRdb holds only in-frame clones, not every one. Among about 30,000 clones listed, approximately 80% were seen once. Sequencing was done on a sample of CD45RA- memory CD4+ T cells from PBMCs. All receptors come from a human donor with narcolepsy. Both conserved end residues are part of each CDR3. D genes are given only for firm matches. Clone sizes are given selectively: once, few, many, or a class where the clone is expanded.

V gene: TRBV7-9
D gene: TRBD1
J gene: TRBJ1-2
clone size: -
CDR3 DNA: TGTGCCAGCAGCTTCGGGACAGGGAAAGAGGGTGGCTACACCTTC
CDR3 protein: CASSFGTGKEGGYTF

V gene: TRBV29-1
D gene: -
J gene: TRBJ1-5
clone size: -
CDR3 DNA: TGCAGCGTTGGGCCGGGAGGGAATCAGCCCCAGCATTTT
CDR3 protein: CSVGPGGNQPQHF

V gene: TRBV14
D gene: -
J gene: TRBJ2-1
clone size: -
CDR3 DNA: TGTGCCAGCAGCCAAGTTGAAGAGCAGTTCTTC
CDR3 protein: CASSQVEEQFF

V gene: TRBV15
D gene: -
J gene: TRBJ1-2
clone size: -
CDR3 DNA: TGTGCCACCAGCAGAGACGGACAGAAAGCTAACTATGGCTACACCTTC
CDR3 protein: CATSRDGQKANYGYTF

V gene: TRBV5-1
D gene: TRBD1
J gene: TRBJ1-1
clone size: -
CDR3 DNA: TGCGCCAGCAGCTTCAGGGGGCGAACCAACACTGAAGCTTTCTTT
CDR3 protein: CASSFRGRTNTEAFF

V gene: TRBV5-8
D gene: -
J gene: TRBJ2-7
clone size: -
CDR3 DNA: TGTGCCAGCAGCCCCAAGGGGGGACAGCTCTACGAGCAGTACTTC
CDR3 protein: CASSPKGGQLYEQYF

V gene: TRBV28
D gene: -
J gene: TRBJ1-3
clone size: -
CDR3 DNA: TGTGCCAGCAGTTTACGAAGGGGACGGATAGTCTCTGGAAACACCATATATTTT
CDR3 protein: CASSLRRGRIVSGNTIYF

V gene: TRBV30
D gene: -
J gene: TRBJ1-1
clone size: -
CDR3 DNA: TGTGCCTGGAGAACAGGACAGAATTTGAACACTGAAGCTTTCTTT
CDR3 protein: CAWRTGQNLNTEAFF

V gene: TRBV7-9
D gene: TRBD1
J gene: TRBJ1-1
clone size: -
CDR3 DNA: TGTGCCAGCAGCTTTGGACAGGCGAACACTGAAGCTTTCTTT
CDR3 protein: CASSFGQANTEAFF

V gene: TRBV27
D gene: -
J gene: TRBJ2-3
clone size: few
CDR3 DNA: TGTGCCAGCAGTTTCTGGAGCGCAGATACGCAGTATTTT
CDR3 protein: CASSFWSADTQYF

V gene: TRBV5-1
D gene: -
J gene: TRBJ1-1
clone size: once
CDR3 DNA: TGCGCCAGCACGGCCCAAACAGGGTCAACTGAAGCTTTCTTT
CDR3 protein: CASTAQTGSTEAFF

V gene: TRBV5-1
D gene: TRBD2
J gene: TRBJ2-5
clone size: -
CDR3 DNA: TGCGCCAGCAGCTCCCCCTCTAGCGGGGCCCAAGAGACCCAGTACTTC
CDR3 protein: CASSSPSSGAQETQYF

V gene: TRBV5-4
D gene: TRBD2
J gene: TRBJ2-2
clone size: -
CDR3 DNA: TGTGCCAGCAGCTTGTACCTGGGAGGGAGGACCGGGGAGCTGTTTTTT
CDR3 protein: CASSLYLGGRTGELFF

V gene: TRBV5-4
D gene: TRBD2
J gene: TRBJ2-5
clone size: -
CDR3 DNA: TGTGCCAGCAGCTTTTCTTCGGGACTAGCGAAAGAGACCCAGTACTTC
CDR3 protein: CASSFSSGLAKETQYF

V gene: TRBV7-8
D gene: -
J gene: TRBJ2-3
clone size: -
CDR3 DNA: TGTGCCAGCAGCCACCGGTGGGGGAGCACAGATACGCAGTATTTT
CDR3 protein: CASSHRWGSTDTQYF

V gene: TRBV18
D gene: -
J gene: TRBJ1-2
clone size: -
CDR3 DNA: TGTGCCAGCTCACCTTTAGACCCTCATGGCTACACCTTC
CDR3 protein: CASSPLDPHGYTF

V gene: TRBV18
D gene: -
J gene: TRBJ2-3
clone size: -
CDR3 DNA: TGTGCCAGCTCACCTTTTGTTCGGCGATCTAGCGCCACAAGAGGAACAGATACGCAGTATTTT
CDR3 protein: CASSPFVRRSSATRGTDTQYF

V gene: TRBV28
D gene: -
J gene: TRBJ2-7
clone size: -
CDR3 DNA: TGTGCCAGCAGTTTACCCGGGACACAGTACGAGCAGTACTTC
CDR3 protein: CASSLPGTQYEQYF

V gene: TRBV27
D gene: -
J gene: TRBJ2-7
clone size: -
CDR3 DNA: TGTGCCAGCAGTTTACGGGGACCCTCCGTCCACGAGCAGTACTTC
CDR3 protein: CASSLRGPSVHEQYF

V gene: TRBV2
D gene: -
J gene: TRBJ1-2
clone size: -
CDR3 DNA: TGTGCCAGCAATCCGACAGCTGAATATGGCTACACCTTC
CDR3 protein: CASNPTAEYGYTF

V gene: TRBV10-3
D gene: TRBD1
J gene: TRBJ2-2
clone size: -
CDR3 DNA: TGTGCCATCAGAGCGGGACAGGGGACCGGGGAGCTGTTTTTT
CDR3 protein: CAIRAGQGTGELFF

V gene: TRBV19
D gene: -
J gene: TRBJ2-7
clone size: -
CDR3 DNA: TGTGCCAGTAGTCCGGACAGAATCTCCTACGAGCAGTACTTC
CDR3 protein: CASSPDRISYEQYF

V gene: TRBV15
D gene: -
J gene: TRBJ2-1
clone size: -
CDR3 DNA: TGTGCCACCAGCAAGTCTTTTGCGGACAGCCCGTACAATGAGCAGTTCTTC
CDR3 protein: CATSKSFADSPYNEQFF

V gene: TRBV6-5
D gene: -
J gene: TRBJ1-1
clone size: -
CDR3 DNA: TGTGCCAGCAGTTACTCTGGGGGGATCACTGAAGCTTTCTTT
CDR3 protein: CASSYSGGITEAFF

V gene: TRBV19
D gene: TRBD2
J gene: TRBJ2-1
clone size: few
CDR3 DNA: TGTGCCAGCCGTAGCGGGGGGAACTACAATGAGCAGTTCTTC
CDR3 protein: CASRSGGNYNEQFF

V gene: TRBV15
D gene: -
J gene: TRBJ1-2
clone size: -
CDR3 DNA: TGTGCCACCAGCACCCCAGGAGCCGCAAGGGGCTATGGCTACACCTTC
CDR3 protein: CATSTPGAARGYGYTF

V gene: TRBV7-8
D gene: -
J gene: TRBJ1-1
clone size: -
CDR3 DNA: TGTGCCAGCAGCTCCCATCGGGGGGACACTGAAGCTTTCTTT
CDR3 protein: CASSSHRGDTEAFF

V gene: TRBV6-5
D gene: -
J gene: TRBJ2-5
clone size: -
CDR3 DNA: TGTGCCAGCAGTCTGGAGGGACCTCCAGGAGAGACCCAGTACTTC
CDR3 protein: CASSLEGPPGETQYF

V gene: TRBV2
D gene: -
J gene: TRBJ1-2
clone size: -
CDR3 DNA: TGTGCCAGCAGTGAAGCGCAGCGGAACTATGGCTACACCTTC
CDR3 protein: CASSEAQRNYGYTF

V gene: TRBV25-1
D gene: -
J gene: TRBJ2-7
clone size: -
CDR3 DNA: TGTGCCAGCAGTGATCCCCGCCGGAGCTCCTACGAGCAGTACTTC
CDR3 protein: CASSDPRRSSYEQYF

V gene: TRBV7-9
D gene: TRBD1
J gene: TRBJ1-1
clone size: -
CDR3 DNA: TGTGCCAGCAGCCTACGACAGGGCGCCGACACTGAAGCTTTCTTT
CDR3 protein: CASSLRQGADTEAFF